This TCR beta chain was recovered during a study of shared clonotypes between healthy human individuals. Whole-study context: A few men and two women, aged 18 to 49, were donors.

CDR1 is MNHEY and CDR2 is SVGAGI in the germline V gene. Trimming removed 2 bases from V and 5 bases from J, with 16 bases in between. The CDR3 runs to 15 residues. Study-wide findings and caveats: Genetic and exposure-history diversity was limited by the few donors.

This clone has only one observation. Its antigen is unidentified. Profiling relied on immunoSEQ multiplex PCR, and the TCRdb table lists in-frame clones only, not all of them. The data hold about 480,000 clones, with over 75% observed a single time. The sample comprised PBMCs. V and J are TRBV6-5 and TRBJ2-7; possibly TRBD2 for D (5 bases). The receptor comes from a woman in her thirties or forties in good health. Some clones in this sample may be carry-over from other donors' samples. CDR3 DNA: TGTGCCAGCAGTTACCAGCCTAGCACTCCGAACGAGCAGTACTTC. This codes for CASSYQPSTPNEQYF.